This TCR beta chain was documented in a study of follicular helper T cells after annual influenza vaccination. The V segment lost 5 bases and the J segment 4 bases; nucleotides outside the gene matches: 7. The CDR3 length is 14 residues. Germline CDR1 reads SGHVS; CDR2 reads FQNEAQ. Findings and caveats of the study: Undersampling of the much larger non-cTfh compartments could not be excluded for influenza clone enrichment.

A remark on this clone: What it binds is unknown.

Sequencing used immunoSEQ multiplex PCR; TCRdb keeps in-frame clones, though not all of them. The sample yields 7,000 or so clones, 80% to 85% seen once. Time point in this sample: 2015-2016 season, 7 days after influenza vaccination. Adults were given seasonal inactivated influenza vaccine, and blood CD4 subsets were sorted before and after vaccination. Per time point, roughly 40-100 mL of blood was sampled. The TCR comes from an adult who received the influenza vaccine. Specimen: CXCR5- memory CD4+ T cells sorted from blood, collected 7 days after influenza vaccination. The chain recombines TRBV7-8 with TRBJ1-2; 7 bases are a match to TRBD1. CDR3 sequence reads: CASSVQGQGYGYTF. The CDR3 coding sequence is TGTGCCAGCAGCGTACAGGGGCAGGGCTATGGCTACACCTTC. The complete variable domain, with remaining parts taken from reference TRBV7-8 and TRBJ1-2, reads GAGVSQSPRYKVAKRGQDVALRCDPISGHVSLFWYQQALGQGPEFLTYFQNEAQLDKSGLPSDRFFAERPEGSVSTLKIQRTQQEDSAVYLCASSVQGQGYGYTFGSGTRLTVV.